These T cell receptor beta chains were read from a single sample in a study of blood T cell repertoires in COVID-19. TCRdb's copy holds only in-frame clones and misses some; the assay was immunoSEQ multiplex PCR. Of under 500,000 clones in the sample, about 89% were seen once. Sequenced: peripheral blood. Every receptor here comes from a woman in her twenties or thirties with acute or convalescent COVID-19. CDR3s include the opening cysteine and the closing phenylalanine or tryptophan. Each record gives: clone size, CDR3 length, V gene, D gene, J gene, CDR3 DNA, CDR3 protein. D genes are given only for firm matches. Clone size, where shown, is once, few, many, or a class for clones that have expanded.

clone size: -
CDR3 length: 13
V gene: TRBV2
D gene: -
J gene: TRBJ1-1
CDR3 DNA: TGTGCCAGCCTATTGGGCGGGTACACTGAAGCTTTCTTT
CDR3 protein: CASLLGGYTEAFF

clone size: -
CDR3 length: 11
V gene: TRBV29-1
D gene: -
J gene: TRBJ1-1
CDR3 DNA: TGCAGCGGCGTCCTGTACCCTGAAGCTTTCTTT
CDR3 protein: CSGVLYPEAFF

clone size: -
CDR3 length: 17
V gene: TRBV19
D gene: -
J gene: TRBJ2-6
CDR3 DNA: TGTGCCAGTAGTAGCCGGGACTCATCGACTGGGGCCAACGTCCTGACTTTC
CDR3 protein: CASSSRDSSTGANVLTF

clone size: many
CDR3 length: 14
V gene: TRBV7-9
D gene: TRBD1
J gene: TRBJ2-7
CDR3 DNA: TGTGCCAGCAGGGATCCTCAGGGGGCCTACGAGCAGTACTTC
CDR3 protein: CASRDPQGAYEQYF

clone size: -
CDR3 length: 14
V gene: TRBV28
D gene: -
J gene: TRBJ2-1
CDR3 DNA: TGTGCCAGCAGTGACGGGGGGCAGGCCAATGAGCAGTTCTTC
CDR3 protein: CASSDGGQANEQFF

clone size: once
CDR3 length: 13
V gene: TRBV30
D gene: -
J gene: TRBJ1-1
CDR3 DNA: TGTGCCTGGAATCGCGCCATGAACACTGAAGCTTTCTTT
CDR3 protein: CAWNRAMNTEAFF

clone size: once
CDR3 length: 15
V gene: TRBV7-9
D gene: -
J gene: TRBJ1-1
CDR3 DNA: TGTGCCAGCAGCTCCAGACAAGCGGGAAACACTGAAGCTTTCTTT
CDR3 protein: CASSSRQAGNTEAFF

clone size: -
CDR3 length: 14
V gene: TRBV9
D gene: TRBD1
J gene: TRBJ1-2
CDR3 DNA: TGTGCCAGCAGCGTATTAGGAGGGGGCGAGGGCTACACCTTC
CDR3 protein: CASSVLGGGEGYTF

clone size: -
CDR3 length: 15
V gene: TRBV19
D gene: -
J gene: TRBJ1-5
CDR3 DNA: TGTGCCAGTAGTATTCTGGGAGGTGGCAATCAGCCCCAGCATTTT
CDR3 protein: CASSILGGGNQPQHF

clone size: -
CDR3 length: 16
V gene: TRBV9
D gene: TRBD2
J gene: TRBJ2-2
CDR3 DNA: TGTGCCAGCAGCCCAAGACTAGCGGGGGACACCGGGGAGCTGTTTTTT
CDR3 protein: CASSPRLAGDTGELFF

clone size: -
CDR3 length: 14
V gene: TRBV21-1
D gene: -
J gene: TRBJ1-4
CDR3 DNA: TGTGCCAGCACCGTACAGGGTCTACAGGAAAAACTGTTTTTT
CDR3 protein: CASTVQGLQEKLFF

clone size: -
CDR3 length: 15
V gene: TRBV18
D gene: TRBD2
J gene: TRBJ2-3
CDR3 DNA: TGTGCCAGCTCACCTGTGGCGGGGGACACAGATACGCAGTATTTT
CDR3 protein: CASSPVAGDTDTQYF

clone size: few
CDR3 length: 15
V gene: TRBV19
D gene: -
J gene: TRBJ1-5
CDR3 DNA: TGTGCCAGTAGCCCCGGACTCGGGAAGAATCAGCCCCAGCATTTT
CDR3 protein: CASSPGLGKNQPQHF

clone size: -
CDR3 length: 13
V gene: TRBV7-3
D gene: -
J gene: TRBJ2-3
CDR3 DNA: TGTGCCAGCAGCTTAGGAGCTGACTCCCCGCAGTATTTT
CDR3 protein: CASSLGADSPQYF

clone size: -
CDR3 length: 16
V gene: TRBV3-1/TRBV3-2
D gene: TRBD2
J gene: TRBJ2-1
CDR3 DNA: TGTGCCAGCAGCCAGAGAGCGGGGGGAATATACAATGAGCAGTTCTTC
CDR3 protein: CASSQRAGGIYNEQFF

clone size: -
CDR3 length: 14
V gene: TRBV5-1
D gene: TRBD2
J gene: TRBJ2-1
CDR3 DNA: TGCGCCAGCAGCTTCGTAGCGGGGGGAGATGAGCAGTTCTTC
CDR3 protein: CASSFVAGGDEQFF

clone size: -
CDR3 length: 15
V gene: TRBV7-2
D gene: TRBD1
J gene: TRBJ2-5
CDR3 DNA: TGTGCCAGCAGCTTAGGAGCAGGGGGCGCAGAGACCCAGTACTTC
CDR3 protein: CASSLGAGGAETQYF

clone size: -
CDR3 length: 20
V gene: TRBV12-2
D gene: -
J gene: TRBJ2-3
CDR3 DNA: TGTGCAAGTCTCGAGAAGGGGCTGACAGGGGAAGATACACACACAGATACGCAGTATTTT
CDR3 protein: CASLEKGLTGEDTHTDTQYF

clone size: -
CDR3 length: 15
V gene: TRBV5-1
D gene: TRBD1
J gene: TRBJ1-3
CDR3 DNA: TGCGCCAGCAGCCCGGGACAGTCCTCTGGAAACACCATATATTTT
CDR3 protein: CASSPGQSSGNTIYF

clone size: many
CDR3 length: 14
V gene: TRBV13
D gene: -
J gene: TRBJ2-1
CDR3 DNA: TGTGCCAGCAGCTTAGGCGGCGGTCCGGGTGAGCAGTTCTTC
CDR3 protein: CASSLGGGPGEQFF

clone size: -
CDR3 length: 14
V gene: TRBV5-1
D gene: -
J gene: TRBJ1-2
CDR3 DNA: TGCGCCAGCAGCCCCCGGGCGGGAGGGGATGGCTACACCTTC
CDR3 protein: CASSPRAGGDGYTF

clone size: once
CDR3 length: 15
V gene: TRBV7-3
D gene: TRBD2
J gene: TRBJ2-5
CDR3 DNA: TGTGCCAGCAGCGCTGGACTAGCGGGGGAAGAGACCCAGTACTTC
CDR3 protein: CASSAGLAGEETQYF

clone size: -
CDR3 length: 11
V gene: TRBV11-2
D gene: -
J gene: TRBJ2-7
CDR3 DNA: TGTGCCACAAGAAAAGAGGGAGAGCAGTACTTC
CDR3 protein: CATRKEGEQYF

clone size: -
CDR3 length: 16
V gene: TRBV11-2
D gene: -
J gene: TRBJ2-7
CDR3 DNA: TGTGCCAGCAGCTTAGAGGGGGGACTGAGGTCCTACGAGCAGTACTTC
CDR3 protein: CASSLEGGLRSYEQYF